A single sample is the source of the 23 T cell receptor beta chains below, sequenced in a study of T cells in Graves' hyperthyroidism and ophthalmopathy. Amplification yielded TCR beta CDR3 regions, with RNA transcripts as the source. Initially, a first-round RT-PCR of the TCR CDR3 employed the HTBI primer set. TCRdb recomputed calls from the multiplex PCR reads with MiXCR, one row per CDR3 protein. The sample carries under 450,000 distinct CDR3 sequences, roughly 14% recorded once. Material: blood. The receptors here all came from a young woman with Graves' hyperthyroidism.

Ten or more counts support this clonotype. The chain links TRBV12-3 or TRBV12-4 to TRBJ1-6; tentatively, D is TRBD1 (5 bases). There are 15 residues in the CDR3. Trimming shortened V by 2 bases and J by 9 bases, and 14 bases separated the two germline ends. CDR3 nucleotide sequence: TGTGCCAGCAGTTTATTTGGGACCGTGGGTTCACCCCTCCACTTT. It is translated as CASSLFGTVGSPLHF.

This clonotype was counted at least ten times. The genes are TRBV6-1 and TRBJ1-3, with D tentatively TRBD1 (5 bases). This CDR3 is 14 amino acids long. Germline assignment: CDR1 MNHNS and CDR2 SASEGT. Trimming took off 7 bases at V and 4 bases at J, with 14 bases between the two ends. As DNA, the CDR3 is TGTGCCAGCAAGCTGCCAGGGTCAGGAAACACCATATATTTT. Translating it yields CASKLPGSGNTIYF.

This clonotype was detected many times. The chain joins TRBV2 to TRBJ2-2, with TRBD2 identical over 16 bases. The ends lost 6 bases at V and 2 bases at J; junction bases unmatched: 9. The germline gives CDR1 SNHLY, CDR2 FYNNEI. This CDR3 contains 19 residues. In DNA form, the CDR3 reads TGTGCCAGCAGCGGCGCCGGGACTAGCGGGAGGGCAAACACCGGGGAGCTGTTTTTT. Protein product: CASSGAGTSGRANTGELFF.

The sample holds a few counts of this clonotype. This rearrangement joins TRBV12-3 or TRBV12-4 to TRBJ1-5; 11 bases match TRBD1. The CDR3 has 14 residues. V was pared by 5 bases and J by 6 bases, with 3 bases of the junction left unmatched. The CDR3 DNA is TGTGCCAGCAGTCGGACAGGGGGCAGTCAGCCCCAGCATTTT. This gives the protein CASSRTGGSQPQHF.

This clonotype has a count of ten or more. V usage is TRBV6-1 and J usage is TRBJ2-7; D is unresolved. V gave up 5 bases and J gave up 2 bases, with 10 bases separating them. Per the germline V gene, CDR1 is MNHNS and CDR2 is SASEGT. This CDR3 has 13 residues. CDR3 region: CASSFRRTYEQYF. The CDR3 DNA reads as TGTGCCAGCAGTTTCCGACGGACCTACGAGCAGTACTTC.

This clonotype showed up just a few times. The V call is TRBV6-6, the J call TRBJ2-7; D possibly uses TRBD1 or TRBD2 (5 bases each). V was clipped by 2 bases and J by 0 bases, with 8 bases between them. The CDR3 has 14 amino acids. Germline-derived CDR1 and CDR2 are MNHNY and SVGAGI (reference sequence). The DNA of the CDR3 is TGTGCCAGCAGTTACGGGGGACGCTCCTACGAGCAGTACTTC. It yields the protein CASSYGGRSYEQYF.

This clonotype was recorded at least ten times. The chain is built from TRBV10-3 and TRBJ1-2; no clear D. With 2 bases removed from V and 0 bases from J, the gap between germline ends came to 7 bases. The CDR3 sequence is 14 residues long. Germline V CDR1 and CDR2: ENHRY, SYGVKD. CDR3 protein: CAISEAPSNYGYTF. The CDR3 DNA is TGTGCCATCAGTGAGGCCCCCTCTAACTATGGCTACACCTTC.

This clonotype was recorded many times. DNA for the CDR3: TGTGCCAGCAGGTTACCTTCCGGGGGCCGGGGCTACACCTTC. Amino acid sequence: CASRLPSGGRGYTF. V gene TRBV7-2 combines with J gene TRBJ1-2; D possibly corresponds to TRBD1 (6 bases). The CDR3 is made up of 14 amino acids. The germline V gene has CDR1 SGHTA and CDR2 FQGNSA. V was shortened by 6 bases and J by 8 bases, with 19 bases between the two germline ends.

This clonotype was counted ten times or more. The genes are TRBV5-1 and TRBJ1-4, with TRBD1 as a possible D gene (5 bases). The CDR3 consists of 15 residues. The V gene's germline CDR1 is SGHRS and CDR2 YFSETQ. The V gene lost 5 bases and the J gene lost 3 bases, with 14 bases spanning the gap. The CDR3 reads CASRDSPLSNEKLFF. CDR3 coding DNA: TGCGCCAGCAGAGACAGTCCCCTTTCTAATGAAAAACTGTTTTTT.

The table lists this clonotype with many counts. V and J are TRBV5-1 and TRBJ2-3; TRBD2 matches at 12 bases. Germline CDR1 is SGHRS and CDR2 is YFSETQ. The V and J ends lost 1 base and 4 bases, in that order; junction bases with no gene match: 4. The CDR3 covers 16 residues. CDR3 protein: CASSLTSGGPPDTQYF. DNA of the CDR3: TGCGCCAGCAGCTTGACTAGCGGGGGGCCCCCAGATACGCAGTATTTT. Filled out from reference TRBV5-1 and TRBJ2-3, the complete variable domain reads KAGVTQTPRYLIKTRGQQVTLSCSPISGHRSVSWYQQTPGQGLQFLFEYFSETQRNKGNFPGRFSGRQFSNSRSEMNVSTLELGDSALYLCASSLTSGGPPDTQYFGPGTRLTVL.

In this sample, this clonotype turned up many times. The chain's CDR3 is CASSHAGADTDTQYF. The CDR3 DNA follows: TGTGCCAGCAGCCACGCGGGAGCGGACACAGATACGCAGTATTTT. V and J are TRBV12-3 or TRBV12-4 and TRBJ2-3; 7 bases align to TRBD2. The CDR3 is 15 residues long. V trimming: 6 bases; J trimming: 2 bases; junction bases outside the gene matches: 8.

The chain carries TRBV29-1 and TRBJ2-7; TRBD1 aligns across 11 bases. Per the germline V gene, CDR1 is SQVTM and CDR2 is ANQGSEA. The CDR3 totals 14 residues. V shed 6 bases and J 0 bases; nucleotides not matched to a gene: 4. As DNA, the CDR3 is TGCAGCGTGGGCGGGACAGGGGGCTCCTACGAGCAGTACTTC. Its protein product is CSVGGTGGSYEQYF.

This clonotype was seen ten or more times. The CDR3 sequence is CASSMGTNTGELFF. The CDR3 DNA reads as TGTGCCAGTAGTATGGGGACGAACACCGGGGAGCTGTTTTTT. The V gene is TRBV19, the J gene TRBJ2-2; D remains unclear. The CDR3 is 14 residues long. The germline V gene encodes CDR1 LNHDA and CDR2 SQIVND (reference sequence). The V end was cut by 3 bases, the J end by 0 bases, with 5 bases between.

The chain couples TRBV4-1 to TRBJ2-2; 7 nucleotides line up with TRBD2. With 2 bases clipped from V and 5 bases from J, the junction kept 11 bases outside the gene matches. CDR3 length equals 17 residues. Germline V gene lookup returns CDR1 MGHRA and CDR2 YSYEKL. The CDR3 DNA reads TGCGCCAGCAGCCAAACTCAGCTAGCGGTTGTTACCGGGGAGCTGTTTTTT. Protein: CASSQTQLAVVTGELFF.

There are many counts of this clonotype. The V and J genes are TRBV10-1 and TRBJ1-1; weak D call: TRBD1 (5 bases). The CDR3 has 15 residues. The V gene's germline CDR1 is WNHNN and CDR2 SYGVQD (reference sequence). V was pared by 8 bases and J by 1 base, with 17 bases between. CDR3 sequence (DNA): TGCGCCAGCGGGCAAGACAGCCGGGAGAACACTGAAGCTTTCTTT. Its translation is CASGQDSRENTEAFF.

This chain joins TRBV14 and TRBJ2-1, with D maybe TRBD2 (6 bases). V was clipped by 1 base and J by 3 bases, with 13 bases between them. Germline values: CDR1 SGHDN, CDR2 FVKESK. This CDR3 has 16 residues. The CDR3 nucleotides are TGTGCCAGCAGCCAAGGGGGCGGGAATTTCTACAATGAGCAGTTCTTC. Amino acid sequence: CASSQGGGNFYNEQFF.

This clonotype has ten or more counts. The chain carries TRBV5-8 and TRBJ2-3, with D tentatively TRBD2 (5 bases). The length of the CDR3 is 16 residues. Germline loops: CDR1 SGHTS, CDR2 YDEGEE. Trimming removed 0 bases from V and 4 bases from J, with 15 bases in between. CDR3 sequence reads: CASSLGASWFADTQYF. As DNA, the CDR3 is TGTGCCAGCAGCTTGGGCGCTAGCTGGTTCGCAGATACGCAGTATTTT.

This clonotype was counted many times. The V call is TRBV20-1, the J call TRBJ2-1, with 11 bases identical to TRBD2. The V gene end was trimmed by 5 bases and the J gene end by 0 bases; junction bases not matched to a gene: 6. CDR1 and CDR2 from the germline V gene are DFQATT and SNEGSKA (reference sequence). This CDR3 is 16 amino acids long. This CDR3 reads CSAGTSGFSSYNEQFF. DNA for the CDR3: TGCAGTGCTGGGACTAGCGGCTTTAGCTCCTACAATGAGCAGTTCTTC.

The rearrangement links TRBV6-4 to TRBJ2-5; no clear D. The CDR3 has 15 amino acids. With 5 bases removed from V and 4 bases from J, the gap between germline ends came to 17 bases. Germline V gene sequence: CDR1 MRHNA, CDR2 SNTAGT. The CDR3 region is CASSSFLGPRETQYF. The CDR3 DNA reads as TGTGCCAGCAGTTCCTTTTTAGGGCCGAGAGAGACCCAGTACTTC.

This rearrangement joins TRBV6-1 to TRBJ2-3; D is possibly TRBD2 (6 bases). Per germline, CDR1 MNHNS and CDR2 SASEGT. Trimming left V 3 bases short and J 8 bases short, with 15 bases between. The CDR3 is 14 amino acids. The chain's CDR3 is CASSEWGDRGTQYF. The CDR3 DNA reads TGTGCCAGCAGTGAGTGGGGGGATCGGGGTACGCAGTATTTT.

In this sample, this clonotype turned up many times. The CDR3 reads CASSLAGLAGGNEQFF. The CDR3 bases are TGTGCCAGCAGCTTAGCGGGTCTAGCGGGAGGTAATGAGCAGTTCTTC. The rearrangement joins TRBV7-9 to TRBJ2-1, with 11 nucleotides matching TRBD2. In germline, CDR1 is SEHNR, CDR2 FQNEAQ (reference sequence). This CDR3 contains 16 residues. V shed 0 bases and J 7 bases; nucleotides not matched to a gene: 5.

The chain has TRBV20-1 and TRBJ2-7, with D maybe TRBD2 (7 bases). Germline CDR1 reads DFQATT; CDR2 reads SNEGSKA (reference sequence). This CDR3 has 15 residues. V was pared by 8 bases and J by 7 bases, with 27 bases between. The CDR3 is CSTTLEGGISGEQYF. In DNA, the CDR3 is TGCAGTACCACCCTGGAGGGGGGGATATCGGGGGAGCAGTACTTC.

Ten or more counts support this clonotype. CDR3 DNA sequence: TGTGCCAGCAACTCAGGGAAAGAGACCCAGTACTTC. Translated, it gives CASNSGKETQYF. This sequence joins TRBV12-3 or TRBV12-4 and TRBJ2-5, with D possibly being TRBD1 (5 bases). Trimming took 7 bases from V and 3 from J, leaving 9 bases between them. This CDR3 contains 12 residues.